This T cell receptor beta chain originates from a study of cytomegalovirus exposure and HLA in healthy donors. This clone was seen a few times. No antigen is known for it. Study observations and caveats: The records held CMV serostatus as the only immune exposure information. The study reported that TCR beta sequences accurately predicted HLA-A and HLA-B alleles in most subjects. The study listed under 200 cytomegalovirus-associated TCR beta chains.

60 Vbeta and 13 Jbeta primers were used in PCR. The data were produced by immunoSEQ multiplex PCR, yet TCRdb's version contains in-frame clones alone and is incomplete. The repertoire has under 200,000 clones, 84% of them found once; the top ten carry roughly 1%. The CDR3 consists of 13 residues. Trimming stripped 9 bases from V and 6 bases from J, with 17 bases between. Germline V gives CDR1 MGHDK, CDR2 SYGVNS. The source is a man aged 25-40 years in good health and CMV-seronegative. The sample taken for sequencing was PBMCs. This chain connects TRBV25-1 to TRBJ1-1, with D tentatively TRBD1 (6 bases). CDR3 amino acids: CASSGAIWSEAFF. CDR3 nucleotides: TGTGCCAGTTCAGGGGCCATCTGGTCTGAAGCTTTCTTT.